The clone carrying this T cell receptor beta chain was observed once. Its target is unknown. These data belong to a study of memory CD4+ T cells and cytomegalovirus serostatus. The protocol was immunoSEQ multiplex PCR, while the TCRdb copy is restricted to in-frame clones and leaves out a portion. The data contain approximately 61,000 clones, about 78% of them singletons. The sort gate was single viable CD3+CD4+CD8-CD45RO+ cells for memory CD4+ T cells. Study results and caveats: The CMV-associated TCR signature appears largely within the CD4+ memory repertoire.

The CDR3 is 15 residues long. Germline V lookup: CDR1 SGDLS, CDR2 YYNGEE. V gave up 4 bases and J gave up 9 bases; unmatched junction bases: 7. V usage is TRBV9 and J usage is TRBJ1-6; TRBD1 matches 10 bases. Sequencing was done on a sample of memory CD4+ T cells from blood. The clonotype comes from an adult in good health and CMV-seronegative. Some clones in this sample may be carry-over from other donors' samples. The DNA for the CDR3 is TGTGCCAGCAGCCCGGGGGACAGGGGAGGTTCACCCCTCCACTTT. Translation gives CASSPGDRGGSPLHF.